The clone carrying this TCR beta chain showed up many times. The data were taken from a study of naive and memory T cell subsets. Ligated cDNA underwent four rounds of PCR with nested alpha and beta constant region primers and SP2. TCRdb recomputed calls from the 5' RACE reads with MiXCR, one row per CDR3 protein. The data hold 50,000 or so distinct CDR3 sequences, with roughly 7% observed a single time. The library had UMIs added by 3' ligation of an oligonucleotide to TCR cDNA. This CDR3 comprises 16 residues. Germline assignment: CDR1 LNHDA and CDR2 SQIVND (reference sequence). V was pared by 5 bases and J by 0 bases, with 14 bases between.

This sequence joins TRBV19 and TRBJ2-4; a possible D gene is TRBD2 (6 bases). The sequence was collected from a male donor in good health. In DNA form, the CDR3 reads TGTGCCAGTAGTCCCCCTCCGGGACTAGCCAAAAACATTCAGTACTTC. Translation gives CASSPPPGLAKNIQYF.